This TCR beta chain was obtained from a study of control samples from healthy donors and cancer patients. The V and J ends lost 3 bases and 0 bases respectively, with 9 bases between them. The CDR3 runs to 13 residues. Germline CDR1 is DFQATT and CDR2 is SNEGSKA (reference sequence). Sequenced by immunoSEQ multiplex PCR; TCRdb stores in-frame clones only, minus some. The sample yields about 160,000 clones, about 90% seen once. The specimen was blood. V is TRBV20-1 and J is TRBJ2-7, with D possibly matching TRBD2 (5 bases). The clonotype was recovered from a woman under 40 in good health. CDR3 region: CSASFSASYEQYF. The CDR3 DNA sequence: TGCAGTGCTAGTTTTAGCGCCTCCTACGAGCAGTACTTC.